This TCR beta chain was captured in a study of CD8+CD57+ T cells in acquired aplastic anemia. For the study at large: Sorted CD4+ and CD8+ cells yielded about 3.1 ug of DNA on average. The study, taken as a whole, reports: Patients and controls shared twenty-nine CD8+ CDR3 sequences, highly expressed in patients. Levels of CD8+ Simpson's diversity were not significantly distinct in patients versus controls.

CDR3 and TCR beta VDJ profiling relied on genomic DNA as the template. TCRdb analysed the reads with MiXCR anew, one entry per CDR3 protein. Of some 220,000 distinct CDR3 sequences detected, roughly 33% appear once; the ten largest clones hold approximately 1.2%. Trimming pared 5 bases from V and 8 bases from J, leaving 12 bases between. CDR3 size: 12 residues. In the case of this clonotype: What it binds is unknown. One base away lies a much larger clone, so this may be a sequencing read error. Likely a read error: the CDR3 ends without its conserved phenylalanine or tryptophan.

The sequenced sample was sorted CD4+, CD8+, or CD8+CD57+ T cells (not recorded which) from PBMCs. This rearrangement joins TRBV12-3 or TRBV12-4 to TRBJ1-2, with a tentative D call TRBD1 (5 bases). The sequence was obtained from a human donor in good health, serving as a control. The CDR3 spells CASSPYRGGYTL. The CDR3, as DNA: TGTGCCAGCAGTCCCTATCGGGGGGGCTACACCCTC.